This T cell receptor beta chain was captured by sequencing in a study of T-cell memory formation after mild COVID-19. Across the study: Clusters were largely donor specific.

V was cut by 0 bases and J by 3 bases, with 15 bases left in between. The CDR3 length is 15 residues. The germline CDR1 and CDR2 sequences are DFQATT and SNEGSKA (reference sequence). A remark on this clonotype: What it recognizes is unknown.

A single record per CDR3 protein comes from TCRdb applying MiXCR to the 5' RACE reads. The sample has 250,000 or so distinct CDR3 sequences, approximately 9% seen once. Study outcomes and limitations: CD4+ clones that contracted lay mainly in CM and EM; CD8+ ones lay in EMRA. Later expanders leaned CD4+, whereas clones that contracted between day 15 and 85 were balanced CD4/CD8.

Sequenced: PBMCs or a T cell subset sorted from them (not recorded which). The V and J genes are TRBV20-1 and TRBJ2-7, with D perhaps matching TRBD1 or TRBD2 (5 bases each). The TCR sequence derives from a man between 18 and 29 years old who had mild COVID-19 (a few samples of this study predate the infection). Cell type and time point are not known. The DNA for the CDR3 is TGCAGTGCTAGAGATCCGGGACGAACCTTCTACGAGCAGTACTTC. This encodes CSARDPGRTFYEQYF.